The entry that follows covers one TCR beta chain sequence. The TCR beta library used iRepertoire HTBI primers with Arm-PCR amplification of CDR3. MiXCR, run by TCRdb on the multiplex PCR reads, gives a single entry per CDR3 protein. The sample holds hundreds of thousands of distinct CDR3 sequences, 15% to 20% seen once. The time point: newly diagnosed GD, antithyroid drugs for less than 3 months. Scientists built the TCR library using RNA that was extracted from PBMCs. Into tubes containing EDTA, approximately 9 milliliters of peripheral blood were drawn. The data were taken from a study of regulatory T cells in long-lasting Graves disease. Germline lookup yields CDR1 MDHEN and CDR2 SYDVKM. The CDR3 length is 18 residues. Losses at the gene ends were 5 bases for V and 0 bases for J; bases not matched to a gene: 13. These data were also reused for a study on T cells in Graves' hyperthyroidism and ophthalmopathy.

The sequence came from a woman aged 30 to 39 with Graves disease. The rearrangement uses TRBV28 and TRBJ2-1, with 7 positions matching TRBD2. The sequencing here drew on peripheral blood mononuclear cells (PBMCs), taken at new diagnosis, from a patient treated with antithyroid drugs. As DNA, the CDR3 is TGTGCCAGCAGTATTAGACCGGGACTAACTTACTCCTACAATGAGCAGTTCTTC. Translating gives CASSIRPGLTYSYNEQFF.